This entry features one T cell receptor (beta chain) sequence. TCRdb keeps only in-frame clones here, not all; method: immunoSEQ multiplex PCR. The sample lists millions of clones, roughly 95% occurring once. The data originate from a study of shared clonotypes between healthy human individuals. Trimming took off 5 bases at V and 2 bases at J, with 13 bases between the two ends. The CDR3 has 15 residues. Germline V gene sequence: CDR1 SGHTA, CDR2 FQGNSA. The TCR originated in a man younger than 35 in good health. The V gene is TRBV7-2, the J gene TRBJ2-1; tentative D call: TRBD2 (6 bases). The specimen was naive CD4+ T cells sorted from blood. The sample's subset: CD45RA+ positively selected. Here the CDR3 reads CASSTGGLPYNEQFF. As DNA, the CDR3 is TGTGCCAGCAGCACCGGAGGGCTCCCCTACAATGAGCAGTTCTTC.